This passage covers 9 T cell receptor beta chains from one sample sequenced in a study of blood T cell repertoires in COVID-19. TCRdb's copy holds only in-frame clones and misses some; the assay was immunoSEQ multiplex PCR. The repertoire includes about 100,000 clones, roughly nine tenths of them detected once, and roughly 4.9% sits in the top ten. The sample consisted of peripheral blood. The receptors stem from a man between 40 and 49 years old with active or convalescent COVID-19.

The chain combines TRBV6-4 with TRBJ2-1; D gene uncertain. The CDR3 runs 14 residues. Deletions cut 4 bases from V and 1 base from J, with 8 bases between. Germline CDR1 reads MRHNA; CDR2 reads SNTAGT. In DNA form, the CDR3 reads TGTGCCAGCAGTGGTTCGGGTTCCTACAATGAGCAGTTCTTC. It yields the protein CASSGSGSYNEQFF.

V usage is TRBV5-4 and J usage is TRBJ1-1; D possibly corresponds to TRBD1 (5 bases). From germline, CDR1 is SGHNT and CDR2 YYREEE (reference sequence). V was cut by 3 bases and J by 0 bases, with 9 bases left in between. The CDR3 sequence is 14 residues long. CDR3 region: CASSWTFMNTEAFF. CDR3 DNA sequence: TGTGCCAGCAGCTGGACATTTATGAACACTGAAGCTTTCTTT.

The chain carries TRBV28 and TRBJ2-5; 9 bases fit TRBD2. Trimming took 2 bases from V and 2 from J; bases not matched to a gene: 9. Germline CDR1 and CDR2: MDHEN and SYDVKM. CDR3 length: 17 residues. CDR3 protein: CASSLAGSSGTQETQYF. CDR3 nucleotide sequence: TGTGCCAGCAGTTTAGCAGGTTCTAGCGGGACGCAAGAGACCCAGTACTTC.

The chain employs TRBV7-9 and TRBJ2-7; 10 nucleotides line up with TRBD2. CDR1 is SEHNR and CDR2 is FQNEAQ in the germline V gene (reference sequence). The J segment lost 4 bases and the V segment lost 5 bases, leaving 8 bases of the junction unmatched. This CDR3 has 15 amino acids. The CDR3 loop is CASSPNYSGRYEQYF. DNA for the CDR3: TGTGCCAGCAGCCCCAACTATAGCGGGAGGTACGAGCAGTACTTC.

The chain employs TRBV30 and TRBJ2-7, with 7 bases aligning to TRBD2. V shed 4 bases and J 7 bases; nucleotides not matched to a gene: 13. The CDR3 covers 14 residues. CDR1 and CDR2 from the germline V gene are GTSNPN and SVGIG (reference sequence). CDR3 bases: TGTGCCTGGATCCCGAACGGACTAGGAGTTGAGCAGTACTTC. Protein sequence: CAWIPNGLGVEQYF.

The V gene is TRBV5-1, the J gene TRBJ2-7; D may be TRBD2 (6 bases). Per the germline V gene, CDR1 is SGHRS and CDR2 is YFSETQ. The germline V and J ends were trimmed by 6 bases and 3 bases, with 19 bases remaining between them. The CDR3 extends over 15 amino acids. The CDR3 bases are TGCGCCAGCACGCCAACGGAGGGTATTTACTACGAGCAGTACTTC. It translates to CASTPTEGIYYEQYF.

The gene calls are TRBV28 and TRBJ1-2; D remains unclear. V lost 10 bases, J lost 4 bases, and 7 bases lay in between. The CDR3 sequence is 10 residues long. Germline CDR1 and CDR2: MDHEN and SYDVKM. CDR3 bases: TGTGCCACGTCAGGCTATGGCTACACCTTC. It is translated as CATSGYGYTF.

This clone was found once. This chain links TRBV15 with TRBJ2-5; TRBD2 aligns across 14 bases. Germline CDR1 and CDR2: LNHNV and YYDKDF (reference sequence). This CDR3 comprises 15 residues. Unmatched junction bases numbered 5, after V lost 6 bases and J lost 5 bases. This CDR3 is CATSTRLAGGETQYF. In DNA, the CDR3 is TGTGCCACCAGTACACGACTAGCGGGAGGGGAGACCCAGTACTTC.

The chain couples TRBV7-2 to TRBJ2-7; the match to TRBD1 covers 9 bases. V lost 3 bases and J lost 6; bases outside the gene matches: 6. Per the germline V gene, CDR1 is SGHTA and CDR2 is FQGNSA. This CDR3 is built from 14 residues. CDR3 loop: CASSLGTGSIEQYF. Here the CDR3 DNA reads TGTGCCAGCAGCTTGGGGACAGGGTCTATCGAGCAGTACTTC.